A selection of T cell receptor beta chains follows, all from one sample in a study of response to subunit inactivated influenza vaccine. A single record per CDR3 protein comes from TCRdb applying MiXCR to the RT-PCR reads. Counted here are approximately 230,000 distinct CDR3 sequences, more than 10% occurring once; the ten biggest clones make up 7.8%. This material consisted of non-naive T cells sorted from PBMCs, taken about 14 days before vaccination. Receptor source: a man aged 50 or older who received an inactivated influenza vaccine. Each CDR3 is given with its conserved first and last residue. Each record gives: D gene, J gene, clone size, V gene, CDR3 DNA, CDR3 protein. The D gene is left open where the match is weak. Some rows mark clone size as missing; the rest say once, few, many or name a class of expanded clone.

NA | TRBJ2-3 | few | TRBV5-6 | TGTGCCAGCAGCTTTTACAGAGACACAGATACGCAGTATTTT | CASSFYRDTDTQYF
TRBD2 | TRBJ2-7 | many | TRBV5-1 | TGCGCCAGCAGCTTGGCCTCTAGCGGAAAAAAACTCTACGAGCAGTACTTC | CASSLASSGKKLYEQYF
TRBD1 | TRBJ2-4 | many | TRBV11-1 | TGTGCCAGCAGCTTTAGGACAGGGGGAAACATTCAGTACTTC | CASSFRTGGNIQYF
NA | TRBJ1-2 | many | TRBV7-9 | TGTGCCAGCAGCTTAGCTAATTGGATCTGGACCTTC | CASSLANWIWTF
TRBD1 | TRBJ2-5 | few | TRBV18 | TGTGCCAGCCAGGACAGGGGAACACAAGAGACCCAGTACTTC | CASQDRGTQETQYF
TRBD2 | TRBJ2-3 | NA | TRBV7-6 | TGTGCCACGACCGTACTAGCGGGGTCCGGCACAGATACGCAGTATTTT | CATTVLAGSGTDTQYF
TRBD2 | TRBJ2-7 | many | TRBV12-3/TRBV12-4 | TGTGCCAGCGGGACTCCGGGACTAGCGGGGGGCGAGCAGTACTTC | CASGTPGLAGGEQYF
NA | TRBJ2-7 | many | TRBV20-1 | TGCAGTGCTAGCGGGACGAGCTCCTACGAGCAGTACTTC | CSASGTSSYEQYF
NA | TRBJ2-1 | few | TRBV15 | TGTGCCACCTCCGTTAAGCGGAGCTCCTACAATGAGCAGTTCTTC | CATSVKRSSYNEQFF
NA | TRBJ2-3 | few | TRBV11-2 | TGTGCCAGCAGCCCTCCTGCCGGTCCGGGGCAGGCAGATACGCAGTATTTT | CASSPPAGPGQADTQYF
TRBD2 | TRBJ2-7 | NA | TRBV18 | TGTGCCAGCTCACCAGGACTAGCGGGAACGATGTCCGAGCAGTACTTC | CASSPGLAGTMSEQYF
NA | TRBJ2-5 | few | TRBV5-1 | TGCGCCAGCAGCTTGGATGTAGGGGCAGGGGAGACCCAGTACTTC | CASSLDVGAGETQYF
NA | TRBJ1-6 | few | TRBV6-5 | TGTGCCAGCAGTTACAGACAGCCCTATAATTCACCCCTCCACTTT | CASSYRQPYNSPLHF
TRBD2 | TRBJ2-1 | many | TRBV7-2 | TGTGCCAGCAGTCAGAGCGGGAGGTCCGTCGTTGAGCAGTTCTTC | CASSQSGRSVVEQFF
NA | TRBJ2-7 | NA | TRBV18 | TGTGCCAGCTCACCAGCGAAGGGGGGGACCTACGAGCAGTACTTC | CASSPAKGGTYEQYF
NA | TRBJ2-6 | NA | TRBV29-1 | TGCAGCGTTGAGTCTTGGCAACCCATTCCTCCGGGGGGGGCCAACGTCCTGACTTTC | CSVESWQPIPPGGANVLTF
TRBD1 | TRBJ1-2 | few | TRBV12-3/TRBV12-4 | TGTGCCAGCAGTCCAGGGGGCCTGGTAGTTGGCTACACCTTC | CASSPGGLVVGYTF
TRBD1 | TRBJ1-1 | few | TRBV4-1 | TGCGCGTCGGGACAGGGGGCTCTGAACACTGAAGCTTTCTTT | CASGQGALNTEAFF
NA | TRBJ2-3 | few | TRBV29-1 | TGCAGCGCCAGTTTGGATACGCAGTATTTT | CSASLDTQYF
NA | TRBJ2-3 | NA | TRBV5-1 | TGCGCCAGCAGCTTTTCCGGGTTTGAGGCAGATACGCAGTATTTT | CASSFSGFEADTQYF
NA | TRBJ2-1 | many | TRBV5-1 | TGCGCCAGCAGCTTGTCAGGGTTTACCTACAATGAGCAGTTCTTC | CASSLSGFTYNEQFF
TRBD2 | TRBJ2-2 | many | TRBV7-2 | TGTGCCAGCACCCGACTAGCTTCCGGCGGGGAGCTGTTTTTT | CASTRLASGGELFF
NA | TRBJ2-7 | NA | TRBV27 | TGTGCCAGCAGCCGCGGTTCCGACGGCTACGAGCAGTACTTC | CASSRGSDGYEQYF
NA | TRBJ1-5 | NA | TRBV11-1 | TGTGCCAGCAGCTTAGGGCCGGAAATGAATCAGCCCCAGCATTTT | CASSLGPEMNQPQHF
TRBD2 | TRBJ2-1 | NA | TRBV10-3 | TGTGCCATCAGCCACGGGGCTAGCGGGAGGAGCCGTAAGTACAATGAGCAGTTCTTC | CAISHGASGRSRKYNEQFF
NA | TRBJ1-1 | NA | TRBV4-1 | TGCGCCAGCAGCCAGGGCACCCGGAACACTGAAGCTTTCTTT | CASSQGTRNTEAFF
NA | TRBJ1-1 | few | TRBV10-3 | TGTGCCATCAGTGAGTCTGCGAACGTGAACACTGAAGCTTTCTTT | CAISESANVNTEAFF
NA | TRBJ1-1 | many | TRBV18 | TGTGCCAGCTCATACACTACAGGGAACACTGAAGCTTTCTTT | CASSYTTGNTEAFF
TRBD1 | TRBJ2-1 | NA | TRBV5-5 | TGTGCCAGCAGCTTGACAGGGGGGCACAATGAGCAGTTCTTC | CASSLTGGHNEQFF
NA | TRBJ2-1 | NA | TRBV5-1 | TGCGCCAGCAGCTTGAGGTACAATGAGCAGTTCTTC | CASSLRYNEQFF
TRBD2 | TRBJ2-7 | many | TRBV20-1 | TGCAGTGCTACCACACTAGCGGGAGATTCTTTACCGTACTTC | CSATTLAGDSLPYF
NA | TRBJ1-5 | few | TRBV5-1 | TGCGCCAGCAGAGCCGGACCCGGCGGGGGCAATCAGCCCCAGCATTTT | CASRAGPGGGNQPQHF
TRBD1 | TRBJ2-5 | many | TRBV29-1 | TGCAGCGGACTCCCAGGGGGCACAGAGACCCAGTACTTC | CSGLPGGTETQYF
NA | TRBJ2-1 | few | TRBV15 | TGTGCCACCAGCGGGAACAGGGTCAATGAGCAGTTCTTC | CATSGNRVNEQFF
NA | TRBJ2-7 | many | TRBV29-1 | TGCAGCGTTGTTCGAGACAGACGTGGAGAGCAGTACTTC | CSVVRDRRGEQYF